This TCR beta chain was sequenced for a study of response to subunit inactivated influenza vaccine. A remark on this clonotype: Its antigen remains unidentified.

Points from the study as a whole: Authors suggested each seasonal influenza vaccination recruits few new T cells.

TCRdb reanalysed the RT-PCR reads using MiXCR and keeps one entry per CDR3 protein. Altogether hundreds of thousands of distinct CDR3 sequences are present, 16% being singletons, with the ten largest covering roughly 3%. This CDR3 contains 14 residues. CDR1 SGHTA and CDR2 FQGNSA come from the germline V gene. Trimming cost V 4 bases and J 1 base, with 10 bases left between them. The source of this sequence is a man aged 45 to 75 who received an inactivated influenza vaccine. The specimen comprised CD4+ T cells sorted from PBMCs, sampled less than 30 months after vaccination. This chain joins TRBV7-2 and TRBJ2-5; D is unclear. CDR3 sequence reads: CASSSRSSQETQYF. The CDR3 DNA reads as TGTGCCAGCAGCTCCCGGAGTAGCCAAGAGACCCAGTACTTC. The full variable domain, rest sourced from reference TRBV7-2 and TRBJ2-5, is GAGVSQSPSNKVTEKGKDVELRCDPISGHTALYWYRQSLGQGLEFLIYFQGNSAPDKSGLPSDRFSAERTGGSVSTLTIQRTQQEDSAVYLCASSSRSSQETQYFGPGTRLLVL.